The clone carrying this TCR beta chain was seen at least ten times. What it binds is unknown. Original processing notes: Clinicopathological groups supplied CDR3 differences that were used to build a distant-metastasis classifier for papillary thyroid cancer. Using MiXCR, TCRdb reanalyzed the PCR reads. The V and J calls and clone size come from TCRdb's table, not from the authors' own analysis. The data show 40,000 or so clones, more than 25% seen once. The entry originates in a study of metastatic and nonmetastatic thyroid tumors. Study-level background: Both malignant and benign thyroid patients supplied peripheral blood and tumor or nodule tissue samples, across which the repertoires of these patients were then compared.

Regarding the study as a whole: Versus benign nodules, malignant thyroid tumors reportedly had significantly higher TCR beta diversity, in blood and tumor.

The CDR3 runs 14 residues. Germline V gene data show CDR1 as DFQATT and CDR2 as SNEGSKA (reference sequence). V was pared by 6 bases and J by 0 bases, with 15 bases between. There were no patients who had received any treatment before thyroid surgery. The chain links TRBV20-1 to TRBJ2-7; D not certain. The material sequenced was blood. The TCR comes from a female donor with papillary thyroid cancer or a benign thyroid nodule (not recorded which). Some clones in this sample may be carry-over from other donors' samples. The CDR3 region has the DNA TGCAGTGCCCCGACGAGCGTCAACTCCTACGAGCAGTACTTC. Its protein is CSAPTSVNSYEQYF.